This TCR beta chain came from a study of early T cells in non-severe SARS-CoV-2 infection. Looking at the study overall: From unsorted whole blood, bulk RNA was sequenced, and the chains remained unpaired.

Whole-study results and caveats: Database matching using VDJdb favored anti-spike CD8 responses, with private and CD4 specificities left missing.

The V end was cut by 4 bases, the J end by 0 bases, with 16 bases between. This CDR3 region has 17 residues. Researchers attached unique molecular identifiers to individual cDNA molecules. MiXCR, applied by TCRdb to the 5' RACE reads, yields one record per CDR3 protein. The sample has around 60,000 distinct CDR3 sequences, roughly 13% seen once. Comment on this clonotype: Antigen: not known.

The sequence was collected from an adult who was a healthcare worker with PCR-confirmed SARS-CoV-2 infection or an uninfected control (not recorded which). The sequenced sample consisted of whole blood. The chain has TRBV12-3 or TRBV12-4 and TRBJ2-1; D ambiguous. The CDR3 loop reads CASSSRVRSSSYNEQFF. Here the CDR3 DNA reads TGTGCCAGCAGTTCCCGTGTAAGATCGAGCTCCTACAATGAGCAGTTCTTC.